Judged by abundance, the clone carrying this T cell receptor (beta chain) is medium-sized (0.01 to 0.1%). What it recognizes is unknown. The CDR3 goes on 3 residues after the read ends, and that part is filled in from the germline J gene. The data originate from a study of T cell clonality in common variable immunodeficiency. Study-wide results and caveats: In common variable immunodeficiency, TCR beta chains reportedly carried fewer deletions and N-nucleotide insertions. The cause of increased CVID clonality remains unclear without subpopulation sequencing.

The assay was immunoSEQ multiplex PCR, and TCRdb's table has in-frame clones only and misses some. This sample comprises under 25,000 clones, none seen once only. CDR3 length: 15 amino acids. From germline, CDR1 is DFQATT and CDR2 SNEGSKA (reference sequence). V usage is TRBV20-1 and J usage is TRBJ1-2; the match to TRBD1 covers 7 bases. The specimen was peripheral blood mononuclear cells. The receptor was isolated from a human donor with common variable immunodeficiency. The CDR3 spells CSAPHLQDRPSGYTF. The part of the CDR3 DNA that was read is TGCAGTGCTCCGCACCTTCAGGACAGGCCCTCGGGC.